These 31 T cell receptor beta chains were all obtained from the same sample, sequenced in a study of blood T cell repertoires in COVID-19 (TCRdb year 2020). Library preparation used the immunoSEQ multiplex PCR assay. In its TCRdb copy, this immuneACCESS table keeps in-frame sequences only and misses some clones. Where compared with another copy, unresolved V genes explain less than half of these, and the others have no known cause. Present in this sample are tens of thousands of clones, more than 70% of which were seen just once. The top ten hold about 42% of the sample. Sequencing was performed on peripheral blood. The receptors were sampled from an elderly man with active or convalescent COVID-19.

The gene calls are TRBV6-5 and TRBJ1-3; TRBD1 might be the D (6 bases). Per germline, CDR1 MNHEY and CDR2 SVGAGI. CDR3 length equals 14 residues. Trimming left V 6 bases short and J 0 bases short, with 9 bases between. CDR3 coding DNA: TGTGCCAGCAGAAACAGGGTCTCTGGAAACACCATATATTTT. Translated, it gives CASRNRVSGNTIYF.

The chain employs TRBV6-5 and TRBJ1-3; 7 bases map to TRBD1. Germline assignment: CDR1 MNHEY and CDR2 SVGAGI. Losses at the gene ends were 7 bases for V and 0 bases for J; bases not matched to a gene: 6. The CDR3 runs 15 residues. The CDR3 protein is CASKTGPSSGNTIYF. CDR3 nucleotides: TGTGCCAGCAAGACAGGGCCAAGCTCTGGAAACACCATATATTTT.

The chain joins TRBV6-6 to TRBJ1-1; D is unclear. The CDR3 contains 14 residues. From germline, CDR1 is MNHNY and CDR2 SVGAGI (reference sequence). With 0 bases removed from V and 1 base from J, the gap between germline ends came to 6 bases. The CDR3 reads CASSYSKANTEAFF. The CDR3 DNA sequence: TGTGCCAGCAGTTACTCGAAAGCGAACACTGAAGCTTTCTTT.

This rearrangement joins TRBV5-1 to TRBJ2-5; 13 bases line up with TRBD2. The CDR3 length is 21 residues. Trimming cost V 2 bases and J 4 bases; bases outside gene matches: 20. Germline V gene lookup returns CDR1 SGHRS and CDR2 YFSETQ. CDR3 sequence: CASSFQPRGLAGAKSRETQYF. The CDR3 DNA reads TGCGCCAGCAGCTTCCAGCCCCGAGGACTAGCGGGAGCCAAAAGTAGAGAGACCCAGTACTTC.

V and J are TRBV24-1 and TRBJ1-5, with D tentatively TRBD1 (6 bases). The CDR3 has 16 amino acids. Per germline, CDR1 KGHDR and CDR2 SFDVKD. The V gene lost 4 bases and the J gene lost 0 bases, with 12 bases spanning the gap. The CDR3 loop reads CATSERQVNSNQPQHF. DNA for the CDR3: TGTGCCACCAGTGAACGACAGGTGAATAGCAATCAGCCCCAGCATTTT.

The table lists this clone with a few counts. V usage is TRBV7-2 and J usage is TRBJ2-5, with 11 positions matching TRBD1. V was clipped by 2 bases and J by 6 bases; unmatched bases: 11. The length of the CDR3 is 17 residues. Germline V gene sequence: CDR1 SGHTA, CDR2 FQGNSA. Here the CDR3 DNA reads TGTGCCAGCAGCTTAAGTACCGGGACAGGGGGAGGAAAGACCCAGTACTTC. Residues: CASSLSTGTGGGKTQYF.

The rearrangement uses TRBV18 and TRBJ2-7; 9 nucleotides align to TRBD1. Looked up from germline, CDR1 is KGHSH and CDR2 is LQKENI. Losses at the gene ends were 3 bases for V and 7 bases for J; bases not matched to a gene: 4. This CDR3 comprises 13 residues. The CDR3 spells CASSPGQGWEQYF. The CDR3 bases are TGTGCCAGCTCACCGGGACAGGGCTGGGAGCAGTACTTC.

This chain connects TRBV3-1 (or the pseudogene TRBV3-2) to TRBJ2-3, with 8 positions matching TRBD2. This CDR3 spans 12 amino acids. The ends lost 3 bases at V and 10 bases at J; junction bases unmatched: 3. Germline-derived CDR1 and CDR2 are LGHDT and YNNKEL (reference sequence). CDR3 sequence: CASSQGLGAQYF. CDR3 bases: TGTGCCAGCAGCCAGGGACTAGGGGCGCAGTATTTT.

This clone was counted a single time. The chain combines TRBV19 with TRBJ2-3; TRBD1 aligns across 10 bases. The CDR3 consists of 15 residues. Germline V gives CDR1 LNHDA, CDR2 SQIVND (reference sequence). J lost 5 bases, V lost 3 bases, and 5 bases had no gene match. CDR3 nucleotides: TGTGCCAGTAGTATCTTGGGACAGGGGAAAGATACGCAGTATTTT. It is translated as CASSILGQGKDTQYF.

The V gene is TRBV28, the J gene TRBJ2-6, with TRBD2 identical over 12 bases. The CDR3 runs to 17 residues. In germline, CDR1 is MDHEN, CDR2 SYDVKM. The V gene end was trimmed by 7 bases and the J gene end by 0 bases; junction bases not matched to a gene: 4. Written as DNA, the CDR3 is TGTGCCAGCAATGGACTAGCGGGGCACTCTGGGGCCAACGTCCTGACTTTC. Translation gives CASNGLAGHSGANVLTF.

The gene calls are TRBV4-1 and TRBJ2-3; 7 bases are shared with TRBD2. V lost 1 base and J lost 2; bases outside the gene matches: 6. Germline V CDR1 and CDR2: MGHRA, YSYEKL. There are 16 residues in the CDR3. As DNA, the CDR3 is TGCGCCAGCAGCCAAGGACCTAGCGGCTACACAGATACGCAGTATTTT. This codes for CASSQGPSGYTDTQYF.

The rearrangement links TRBV9 to TRBJ2-3; D is unclear. The length of the CDR3 is 12 residues. Trimming shortened V by 2 bases and J by 5 bases, and 6 bases separated the two germline ends. Germline CDR1 SGDLS, CDR2 YYNGEE. CDR3 DNA sequence: TGTGCCAGCAGCGTGTCCGGAGATACGCAGTATTTT. Protein sequence: CASSVSGDTQYF.

The J gene is TRBJ1-1, the V gene TRBV27, with 8 bases identical to TRBD1. Germline assignment: CDR1 MNHEY and CDR2 SMNVEV (reference sequence). This CDR3 contains 14 residues. J was trimmed by 5 bases and V by 3 bases; bases with no gene match: 5. This chain's CDR3 is CASSFLQGGTEAFF. For the CDR3, the DNA is TGTGCCAGCAGTTTCCTACAGGGGGGGACTGAAGCTTTCTTT.

The gene calls are TRBV28 and TRBJ1-1, with D unclear. The CDR3 contains 13 residues. Germline assignment: CDR1 MDHEN and CDR2 SYDVKM. Deletions cut 6 bases from V and 0 bases from J, with 8 bases between. The CDR3 is CASRNEMNTEAFF. In DNA form, the CDR3 reads TGTGCCAGCAGGAACGAGATGAACACTGAAGCTTTCTTT.

The rearrangement uses TRBV11-2 and TRBJ2-1, with 11 bases fitting TRBD2. In germline, CDR1 is SGHAT, CDR2 FQNNGV. This CDR3 contains 15 residues. J was trimmed by 2 bases and V by 3 bases; bases with no gene match: 0. The CDR3 reads CASSFSGGAYNEQFF. In nucleotides, the CDR3 is TGTGCCAGCAGCTTTAGCGGGGGGGCCTACAATGAGCAGTTCTTC.

This clone has just a few counts. This chain joins TRBV7-2 and TRBJ1-2; D possibly corresponds to TRBD1 (5 bases). Germline V gene lookup returns CDR1 SGHTA and CDR2 FQGNSA. This CDR3 spans 15 amino acids. The germline V and J ends were trimmed by 5 bases and 0 bases, with 13 bases remaining between them. CDR3 sequence reads: CASSQQALANYGYTF. Written as DNA, the CDR3 is TGTGCCAGCAGCCAACAGGCGCTGGCTAACTATGGCTACACCTTC.

This chain joins TRBV19 and TRBJ1-5, with a weak D call TRBD1 (6 bases). The CDR3 totals 17 residues. Germline assignment: CDR1 LNHDA and CDR2 SQIVND (reference sequence). V was clipped by 1 base and J by 3 bases, with 16 bases between them. The CDR3 DNA reads as TGTGCCAGTAGTATAGGAACAGGGAAAAGAACCAATCAGCCCCAGCATTTT. Encoded protein: CASSIGTGKRTNQPQHF.

This clone was found once. The rearrangement joins TRBV11-2 to TRBJ1-1; D unresolved. CDR1 SGHAT and CDR2 FQNNGV come from the germline V gene. Between the trimmed V and J ends, which lost 6 bases and 0 bases, there was a span of 17 bases. CDR3 size: 16 residues. Written as DNA, the CDR3 is TGTGCCAGCAGTTTTTACCCGACACCCATGAACACTGAAGCTTTCTTT. Amino acids: CASSFYPTPMNTEAFF.

The chain carries TRBV14 and TRBJ2-1; 10 positions match TRBD1. Germline CDR1 is SGHDN and CDR2 is FVKESK. Trimming removed 2 bases from V and 7 bases from J; junction bases left unmatched: 11. The CDR3 length is 17 residues. The CDR3 loop is CASSQQTGTGVGNEQFF. In DNA, the CDR3 is TGTGCCAGCAGCCAACAGACCGGGACAGGGGTCGGGAATGAGCAGTTCTTC.

The genes are TRBV7-9 and TRBJ2-5, with 14 bases aligning to TRBD2. Germline CDR1 SEHNR, CDR2 FQNEAQ (reference sequence). The length of the CDR3 is 17 residues. V lost 5 bases to trimming and J lost 4 bases; unmatched junction nucleotides: 9. The CDR3 sequence is CASSPKGTSGGLETQYF. As DNA, the CDR3 is TGTGCCAGCAGCCCCAAAGGGACTAGCGGGGGTCTAGAGACCCAGTACTTC. The variable domain in full, with the rest retrieved from reference TRBV7-9 and TRBJ2-5, is DTGVSQNPRHKITKRGQNVTFRCDPISEHNRLYWYRQTLGQGPEFLTYFQNEAQLEKSRLLSDRFSAERPKGSFSTLEIQRTEQGDSAMYLCASSPKGTSGGLETQYFGPGTRLLVL.

The chain combines TRBV3-1 (or the pseudogene TRBV3-2) with TRBJ1-5, with D unresolved. CDR1 and CDR2 from the germline V gene are LGHDT and YNNKEL (reference sequence). Deletions cut 0 bases from V and 2 bases from J, with 5 bases between. The CDR3 extends over 14 amino acids. The CDR3 coding sequence is TGTGCCAGCAGCCAAGACGGAGGCAATCAGCCCCAGCATTTT. Translating gives CASSQDGGNQPQHF.

This clone was seen a few times. V gene TRBV19 combines with J gene TRBJ1-2; D is perhaps TRBD1 (6 bases). Trimming took 4 bases from V and 7 from J, leaving 19 bases between them. Germline values: CDR1 LNHDA, CDR2 SQIVND (reference sequence). This CDR3 has 15 amino acids. CDR3 nucleotides: TGTGCCAGTAGTACCTCTTCACAGGGAAAGTCTGGCTACACCTTC. As protein: CASSTSSQGKSGYTF.

The rearrangement links TRBV3-1 (or the pseudogene TRBV3-2) to TRBJ2-5; no definite D call. Trimming pared 2 bases from V and 1 base from J, leaving 5 bases between. Germline lookup yields CDR1 LGHDT and CDR2 YNNKEL (reference sequence). CDR3 length: 13 residues. CDR3 nucleotides: TGTGCCAGCAGCCAATGGGCCCAAGAGACCCAGTACTTC. It codes for CASSQWAQETQYF.

This clone was seen a handful of times. V is TRBV5-1 and J is TRBJ1-1; no clear D gene. The germline V gene has CDR1 SGHRS and CDR2 YFSETQ. Trimming shortened V by 5 bases and J by 0 bases, and 14 bases separated the two germline ends. This CDR3 contains 15 residues. The CDR3 sequence is CASRDPTGLNTEAFF. CDR3 DNA: TGCGCCAGCAGGGATCCGACGGGATTGAACACTGAAGCTTTCTTT.

CDR3 bases: TGTGCCACCAGCAGCCACTCGTGGTCCGGGAACACTGAAGCTTTCTTT. This gives the protein CATSSHSWSGNTEAFF. The chain is built from TRBV15 and TRBJ1-1; D is uncertain. Germline values: CDR1 LNHNV, CDR2 YYDKDF (reference sequence). The CDR3 is 16 amino acids. Between the trimmed V and J ends, which lost 3 bases and 1 base, there was a span of 15 bases.

The chain combines TRBV5-1 with TRBJ2-1; unclear D gene. Trimming took 0 bases from V and 4 from J, leaving 8 bases between them. Germline-derived CDR1 and CDR2 are SGHRS and YFSETQ. This CDR3 is built from 14 residues. CDR3 bases: TGCGCCAGCAGCTTGGCCTCGCGGTACAATGAGCAGTTCTTC. It translates to CASSLASRYNEQFF.

V and J are TRBV9 and TRBJ2-5, with D perhaps TRBD2 (7 bases). This CDR3 spans 15 amino acids. V lost 3 bases and J 7 bases, leaving 19 bases between the germline ends. CDR1 and CDR2 (germline): SGDLS, YYNGEE. Here the CDR3 DNA reads TGTGCCAGCAGCGACTTATCGGGGGGCCAGGTGACCCAGTACTTC. Translation: CASSDLSGGQVTQYF.

The chain couples TRBV4-1 to TRBJ1-1; the match to TRBD1 covers 9 bases. The CDR3 is 15 residues long. Germline lookup yields CDR1 MGHRA and CDR2 YSYEKL. Trimming removed 4 bases from V and 1 base from J; junction bases left unmatched: 4. For the CDR3, the DNA is TGCGCCAGCAGCCTTAGGGACAGGGAGAACACTGAAGCTTTCTTT. This codes for CASSLRDRENTEAFF.

The J gene is TRBJ1-5, the V gene TRBV21-1; no check of the table's D call, TRBD1, against the DNA was made. TRBV21-1 is described as a pseudogene. This CDR3 contains 17 residues. CDR3 residues: CASSKVAETGDNQPQHF. DNA for the CDR3: TGTGCCAGCAGCAAAGTGGCGGAGACAGGGGACAATCAGCCCCAGCATTTT.

The V and J genes are TRBV3-1 (or the pseudogene TRBV3-2) and TRBJ2-3, with D possibly matching TRBD2 (6 bases). The CDR3 extends over 16 amino acids. Trimming stripped 0 bases from V and 3 bases from J, with 13 bases between. Germline CDR1 and CDR2: LGHDT and YNNKEL (reference sequence). In DNA form, the CDR3 reads TGTGCCAGCAGCCAAGAGGGTGGCGGGGTTACAGATACGCAGTATTTT. Residues: CASSQEGGGVTDTQYF.

This clone has only a few counts. The CDR3 region is CASSLEGGVAQPQHF. The CDR3 DNA reads as TGCGCCAGCAGCTTGGAAGGGGGAGTTGCTCAGCCCCAGCATTTT. The gene calls are TRBV5-1 and TRBJ1-5; tentatively, D is TRBD1 (6 bases). CDR3 length: 15 amino acids. The V end was cut by 0 bases, the J end by 6 bases, with 13 bases between. CDR1 SGHRS and CDR2 YFSETQ come from the germline V gene.